This T cell receptor beta chain was captured in a study of post-analysis software for immune sequencing data. Across the study: Progressive-relapsing, secondary progressive and relapsing-remitting multiple sclerosis were among the disease courses included. Study-wide results and limits: Five or six TRBV segments, TRBV5-6, TRBV5-1 and TRBV20-1 among them, were found more frequent in patients than controls. In multiple sclerosis, normalized Chao1 diversity was significantly below that of controls. The F measure placed samples prepared in the same batch into strongly shared clusters.

Tagging with unique molecular identifiers was a feature of the TCR beta cDNA libraries. cDNA molecules numbering 400,000 to 550,000 came from approximately 0.91 to 9.4 million T cells. TCRdb used MiXCR to reprocess the PCR reads, holding one entry per CDR3 protein. The table lists under 900,000 distinct CDR3 sequences, about 57% of them singletons. The CDR3 runs to 12 residues. Germline CDR1 and CDR2: DFQATT and SNEGSKA (reference sequence). A remark on this clonotype: Antigen specificity is unknown.

The V and J genes are TRBV20-1 and TRBJ2-4; D unresolved. Gene TRBJ2-7 matches the end of the DNA better, so the J call may be wrong. The receptor's source is a girl aged 10 to 17 with multiple sclerosis. Sequenced: blood. CDR3 amino acids: CSARALPDEQYF. The CDR3 DNA reads TGCAGTGCTAGAGCATTACCGGACGAGCAGTACTTC.